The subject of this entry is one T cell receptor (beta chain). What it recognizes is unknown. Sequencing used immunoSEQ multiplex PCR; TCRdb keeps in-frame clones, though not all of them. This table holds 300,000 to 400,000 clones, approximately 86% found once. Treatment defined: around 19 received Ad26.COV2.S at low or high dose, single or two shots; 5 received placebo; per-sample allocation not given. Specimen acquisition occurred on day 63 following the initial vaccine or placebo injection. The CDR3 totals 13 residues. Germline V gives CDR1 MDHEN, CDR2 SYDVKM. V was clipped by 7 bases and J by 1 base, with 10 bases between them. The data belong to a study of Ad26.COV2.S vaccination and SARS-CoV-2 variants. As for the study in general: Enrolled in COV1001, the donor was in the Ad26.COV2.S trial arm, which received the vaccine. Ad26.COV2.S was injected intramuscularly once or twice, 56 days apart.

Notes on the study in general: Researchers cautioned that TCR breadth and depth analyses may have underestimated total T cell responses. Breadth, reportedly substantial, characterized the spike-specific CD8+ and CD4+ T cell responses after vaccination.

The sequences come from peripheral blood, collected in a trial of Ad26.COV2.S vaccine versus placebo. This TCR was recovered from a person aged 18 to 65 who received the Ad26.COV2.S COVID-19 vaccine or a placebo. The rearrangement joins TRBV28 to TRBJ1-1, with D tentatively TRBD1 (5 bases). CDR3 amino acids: CASTKQENTEAFF. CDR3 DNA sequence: TGTGCCAGCACAAAACAGGAGAACACTGAAGCTTTCTTT.